Listed below are T cell receptor beta chains from one sample, sequenced in a study of blood T cell repertoires in COVID-19. Sequenced by immunoSEQ multiplex PCR; TCRdb stores in-frame clones only, minus some. Of some 260,000 clones listed, about 91% are singletons. The sequenced sample consisted of peripheral blood. The source is a woman in her 30s with COVID-19, enrolled during active disease. Each CDR3 is given with its conserved first and last residue. A D gene is named only where the DNA matches it firmly. The size field is filled for only some rows; it gives once, few, many or a size class.

v_gene	d_gene	j_gene	abundance	CDR3nt	CDR3aa
TRBV5-4	TRBD1	TRBJ1-4	.	TGTGCCAGCACCCGAGGGACAGGGGAAGAGGAACTGTTTTTT	CASTRGTGEEELFF
TRBV6-2/TRBV6-3	.	TRBJ2-3	.	TGTGCCAGCAGTTCCTTCCGTGGGGCCTTCCGCACAGATACGCAGTATTTT	CASSSFRGAFRTDTQYF
TRBV5-6	TRBD1	TRBJ1-4	.	TGTGCCAGCAGCCCAGGACAGGCAACTAATGAAAAACTGTTTTTT	CASSPGQATNEKLFF
TRBV18	.	TRBJ1-3	.	TGTGCCAGCTCACCTTCCGGCGGGCACTCTGGAAACACCATATATTTT	CASSPSGGHSGNTIYF
TRBV6-4	TRBD2	TRBJ2-1	.	TGTGCCAGCAGTGACGGTCTAGCGGGGGACAATGAGCAGTTCTTC	CASSDGLAGDNEQFF
TRBV6-5	.	TRBJ1-1	.	TGTGCCAGCAGTTACGGGACACGGAACACTGAAGCTTTCTTT	CASSYGTRNTEAFF
TRBV11-3	.	TRBJ2-1	.	TGTGCCAGCAGCTTAGGGCAGAATGAGCAGTTCTTC	CASSLGQNEQFF
TRBV6-5	.	TRBJ2-3	.	TGTGCCAGCAGTACCGGACTAACAGATACGCAGTATTTT	CASSTGLTDTQYF
TRBV28	.	TRBJ1-1	once	TGTGCCAGCAGTTTAAGCCGGCGATCGGAGGCTTTCTTT	CASSLSRRSEAFF
TRBV7-9	.	TRBJ2-5	.	TGTGCCAGCAGCCGAATCAGGGACTACCAAGAGACCCAGTACTTC	CASSRIRDYQETQYF
TRBV4-2	.	TRBJ2-7	.	TGTGCCAGCAGCCAAGAATTTGCAGGGACTTACGAGCAGTACTTC	CASSQEFAGTYEQYF
TRBV6-5	TRBD1	TRBJ1-6	.	TGTGCCGCAGACAGGGCCTATAATTCACCCCTCCACTTT	CAADRAYNSPLHF
TRBV4-2	.	TRBJ2-2	.	TGTGCCAGCAGCAAAGTTAGGAGCACCGGGGAGCTGTTTTTT	CASSKVRSTGELFF
TRBV5-6	TRBD1	TRBJ1-1	once	TGTGCCAGCAGCTGGACAGGGACTGAAGCTTTCTTT	CASSWTGTEAFF
TRBV3-1/TRBV3-2	TRBD1	TRBJ2-1	.	TGTGCCAGCAGCCAGGCCTCAGGGGGCAATGAGCAGTTCTTC	CASSQASGGNEQFF
TRBV4-1	.	TRBJ2-2	.	TGCGCCAGCAGCCAAACTAGTGGGACCGGGGAGCTGTTTTTT	CASSQTSGTGELFF
TRBV28	TRBD1	TRBJ2-6	.	TGTGCCAGCAGTCTAGGACAGGGTGGGAGCTCTGGGGCCAACGTCCTGACTTTC	CASSLGQGGSSGANVLTF
TRBV19	.	TRBJ1-3	.	TGTGCCAGTAGTATAGATGGGGTGGGGCGCGGTGCTGGAAACACCATATATTTT	CASSIDGVGRGAGNTIYF
TRBV2	.	TRBJ2-7	.	TGTGCCAGCAGTGAACCCCGGGACACTACCTACGAGCAGTACTTC	CASSEPRDTTYEQYF
TRBV6-4	.	TRBJ2-5	.	TGTGCCAGCAGTGGCTCCGCAGGGGAAGAGACCCAGTACTTC	CASSGSAGEETQYF
TRBV29-1	.	TRBJ1-1	.	TGCAGCGTTGACCGATCTATGAACACTGAAGCTTTCTTT	CSVDRSMNTEAFF
TRBV15	TRBD1	TRBJ2-7	.	TGTGCCACCAGCAGACAGGGGGCCTACGAGCAGTACTTC	CATSRQGAYEQYF
TRBV15	TRBD1	TRBJ1-1	.	TGTGCCACCAGCAGAGATGTACAGGGGCGAGCTTTCTTT	CATSRDVQGRAFF
TRBV11-3	.	TRBJ1-3	.	TGTGCCAGCACCTGGGTGGGGGCACACTCTGGAAACACCATATATTTT	CASTWVGAHSGNTIYF
TRBV10-1	TRBD1	TRBJ1-1	.	TGCGCCAGCAGCCGGGACAGGGTGAGCACTGAAGCTTTCTTT	CASSRDRVSTEAFF
TRBV5-4	TRBD2	TRBJ2-2	.	TGTGCCAGCAGCCCTGGGAGGGGCCCTAACACCGGGGAGCTGTTTTTT	CASSPGRGPNTGELFF
TRBV7-2	.	TRBJ2-3	.	TGTGCCAGCAGCTTAGCCTCAGATACGCAGTATTTT	CASSLASDTQYF
TRBV10-1	.	TRBJ1-1	.	TGCGCCAGCAGTTCGACGCGAGGGACTGAAGCTTTCTTT	CASSSTRGTEAFF
TRBV5-4	.	TRBJ1-1	once	TGTGCCAGCAGCTTGGCGGGGGGGCCTGAAGCTTTCTTT	CASSLAGGPEAFF
TRBV2	TRBD1	TRBJ1-3	.	TGTGCCAGCAGGAACCAACGACGGGACAGGGGTGGAAACACCATATATTTT	CASRNQRRDRGGNTIYF
TRBV24-1	.	TRBJ1-2	.	TGTGCCACCAGTGACCTTATGTATGGCTACACCTTC	CATSDLMYGYTF
TRBV10-3	TRBD2	TRBJ2-1	few	TGTGCCATCTCGAGGGAGGGAGGGAGTCAGAATGAGCAGTTCTTC	CAISREGGSQNEQFF
TRBV19	TRBD1	TRBJ2-1	.	TGTGCCAGTAGTATCGGATCGGGACAGGGTTCGTACAATGAGCAGTTCTTC	CASSIGSGQGSYNEQFF
TRBV7-2	TRBD2	TRBJ2-1	.	TGTGCCAGCAGCCCCTACGGGGGGTACAATGAGCAGTTCTTC	CASSPYGGYNEQFF
TRBV27	.	TRBJ1-2	.	TGTGCCAGCAGTTTAAACAGGGACTATGGCTACACCTTC	CASSLNRDYGYTF
TRBV19	TRBD1	TRBJ1-5	.	TGTGCCAGTAGTAACTATCCGGGACAGGGAACCCAGCCCCAGCATTTT	CASSNYPGQGTQPQHF
TRBV5-1	TRBD1	TRBJ2-5	.	TGCGCCAGCGTTATGACGACAGGGGTGGGAGAGACCCAGTACTTC	CASVMTTGVGETQYF
TRBV6-5	TRBD1	TRBJ1-2	.	TGTGCCAGCATGATCGGACAGGGAAGAGGCTACACCTTC	CASMIGQGRGYTF
TRBV27	TRBD1	TRBJ2-3	.	TGTGCCAGCAGTACGGGACAGGGGGCTGGGGATACGCAGTATTTT	CASSTGQGAGDTQYF
TRBV6-1	TRBD1	TRBJ1-5	.	TGTGCCAGCAGTGACACTCAGGGGGCGCGCAATCAGCCCCAGCATTTT	CASSDTQGARNQPQHF
TRBV6-2/TRBV6-3	TRBD1	TRBJ1-5	once	TGTGCCAGCAGTAGAATAGAAGGACAGGGGGCGAGTAGCAATCAGCCCCAGCATTTT	CASSRIEGQGASSNQPQHF
TRBV19	.	TRBJ2-3	.	.	CASSISVLAGITDTQYF
TRBV4-1	.	TRBJ1-2	once	TGCGCCACCACGGCAGGGCCTACGAGTGGCTACACCTTC	CATTAGPTSGYTF
TRBV7-8	.	TRBJ2-7	.	TGTGCCAGCAGCCCCAGTTACGAGCAGTACTTC	CASSPSYEQYF
TRBV28	.	TRBJ2-2	.	TGTGCCAGCAGTTCGGGACAACTGAACACCGGGGAGCTGTTTTTT	CASSSGQLNTGELFF
TRBV7-4	.	TRBJ1-4	.	TGTGCCAGCAGCTTTTATCCTGGACATAATGAAAAACTGTTTTTT	CASSFYPGHNEKLFF
TRBV5-6	.	TRBJ2-1	large	TGTGCCAGCAGCCCCCTAGTCCACCCCCTCTACAATGAGCAGTTCTTC	CASSPLVHPLYNEQFF
TRBV5-1	TRBD1	TRBJ1-2	.	TGCGCCAGCAGCTTGGCGGACAGGGATAGTGGCTACACCTTC	CASSLADRDSGYTF
TRBV6-5	.	TRBJ1-1	.	TGTGCCAGCAGGGGGGGACGGTTGAACACTGAAGCTTTCTTT	CASRGGRLNTEAFF
TRBV11-2	.	TRBJ1-5	.	TGTGCCAGCAGCTTAGGATATACGGGGCCCCAGCATTTT	CASSLGYTGPQHF